This TCR beta chain was sequenced in a study of blood T cell repertoires in COVID-19. Overall study: Some COVID-19 samples were acute and others convalescent; all came from the United States, Italy and Spain. From T cells, B-cell-depleted T cells, or PBMCs came the material, which was cDNA or gDNA.

Source study methods: Reference gene primer amplification in the assay estimated nucleated cell counts. Assay: immunoSEQ multiplex PCR; the TCRdb copy retains only in-frame clones and omits some. D and trimming come from the DNA, and the V and J calls and clone size come from that table. The top ten clones hold roughly 13% of a sample with around 95,000 clones, more than 75% of them seen once. The CDR3 contains 14 residues. V lost 7 bases to trimming and J lost 1 base; unmatched junction nucleotides: 5. Per germline, CDR1 LNHDA and CDR2 SQIVND (reference sequence). The genes are TRBV19 and TRBJ1-1, with 8 bases identical to TRBD1. This clonotype was sampled from a human donor in a cohort sampled during active COVID-19. Input material: peripheral blood. CDR3 DNA sequence: TGTGCCAGTATTGGGACAGGTCGGAACACTGAAGCTTTCTTT. This sequence encodes CASIGTGRNTEAFF.